This T cell receptor beta chain was sequenced in a study of naive and memory T cell subsets. This CDR3 is 12 amino acids long. Germline V lookup: CDR1 LNHDA, CDR2 SQIVND (reference sequence). An equimolar mix of two oligonucleotides served as the beta constant-region primer for TRBC1 and TRBC2. Nested alpha and beta constant-region primers with the SP2 primer drove four PCR rounds on ligated cDNA. From the UMI-ligation and nested PCR reads, TCRdb called clonotypes with MiXCR, one entry per CDR3 protein. The table records 100,000 to 150,000 distinct CDR3 sequences, roughly 32% of them present only once. This clonotype was observed a handful of times. Sequence at one end of the junction differs from germline and may be a read error.

This chain links TRBV19 with TRBJ2-1; 10 bases are a match to TRBD2. The sequenced sample consisted of central memory CD4+ T cells from blood. The receptor's source is a human donor in good health. The CDR3 spells CASRLTSGRAHF. For the CDR3, the DNA is TGTGCCAGTAGACTGACGAGCGGGAGGGCACACTTC.